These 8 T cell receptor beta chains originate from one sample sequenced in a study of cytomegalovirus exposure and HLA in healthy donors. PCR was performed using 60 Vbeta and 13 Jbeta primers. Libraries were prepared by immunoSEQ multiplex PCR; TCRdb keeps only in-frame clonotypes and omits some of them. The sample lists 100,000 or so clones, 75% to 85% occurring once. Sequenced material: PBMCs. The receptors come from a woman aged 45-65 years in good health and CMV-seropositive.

The CDR3 here is CASSVGSGGYYEQYF. The CDR3 nucleotides read TGTGCCAGCAGCGTAGGTAGCGGGGGCTACTACGAGCAGTACTTC. This rearrangement joins TRBV9 to TRBJ2-7, with TRBD2 matching 9 bases. Unmatched junction bases numbered 4, after V lost 0 bases and J lost 3 bases. CDR3 length: 15 amino acids. From germline, CDR1 is SGDLS and CDR2 YYNGEE.

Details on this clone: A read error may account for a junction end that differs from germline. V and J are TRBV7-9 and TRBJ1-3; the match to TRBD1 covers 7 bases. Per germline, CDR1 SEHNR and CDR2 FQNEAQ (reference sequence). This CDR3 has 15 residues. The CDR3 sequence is CASSLGMDRRDPGHF. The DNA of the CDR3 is TGTGCCAGCAGCTTAGGAATGGACAGGAGGGATCCCGGGCATTTT.

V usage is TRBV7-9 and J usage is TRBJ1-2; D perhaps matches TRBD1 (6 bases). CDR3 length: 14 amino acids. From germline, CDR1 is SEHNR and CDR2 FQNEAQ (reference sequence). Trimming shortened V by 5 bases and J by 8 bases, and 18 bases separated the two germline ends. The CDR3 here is CASSQNRDITGYTF. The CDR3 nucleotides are TGTGCCAGCAGCCAAAACCGGGACATCACCGGCTACACCTTC. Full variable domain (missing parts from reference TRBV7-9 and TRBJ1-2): DTGVSQNPRHKITKRGQNVTFRCDPISEHNRLYWYRQTLGQGPEFLTYFQNEAQLEKSRLLSDRFSAERPKGSFSTLEIQRTEQGDSAMYLCASSQNRDITGYTFGSGTRLTVV.

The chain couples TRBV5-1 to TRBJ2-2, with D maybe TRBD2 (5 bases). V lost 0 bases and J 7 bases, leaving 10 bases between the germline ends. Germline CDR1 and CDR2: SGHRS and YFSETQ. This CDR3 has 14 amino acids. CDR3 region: CASSLVTLDGELFF. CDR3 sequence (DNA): TGCGCCAGCAGCTTGGTAACACTAGACGGGGAGCTGTTTTTT.

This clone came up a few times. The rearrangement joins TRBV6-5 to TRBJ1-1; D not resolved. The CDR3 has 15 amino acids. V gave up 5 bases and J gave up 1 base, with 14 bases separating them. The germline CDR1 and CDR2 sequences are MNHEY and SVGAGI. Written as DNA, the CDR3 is TGTGCCAGCAGTCTCACCCTATCTGGGAACACTGAAGCTTTCTTT. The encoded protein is CASSLTLSGNTEAFF.

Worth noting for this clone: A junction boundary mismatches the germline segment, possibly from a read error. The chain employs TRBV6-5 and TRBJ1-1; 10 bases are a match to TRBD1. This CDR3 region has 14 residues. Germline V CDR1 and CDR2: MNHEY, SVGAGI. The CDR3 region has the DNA TGTGCCAGCACTTACCTGGGACAGGGGACTGAAGCTTTCTTT. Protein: CASTYLGQGTEAFF.

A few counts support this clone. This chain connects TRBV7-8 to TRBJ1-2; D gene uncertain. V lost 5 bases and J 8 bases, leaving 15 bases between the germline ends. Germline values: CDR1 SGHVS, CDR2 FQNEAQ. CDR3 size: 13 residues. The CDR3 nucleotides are TGTGCCAGCAGCCGGGAACAAACTGGGGGCTACACCTTC. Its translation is CASSREQTGGYTF.

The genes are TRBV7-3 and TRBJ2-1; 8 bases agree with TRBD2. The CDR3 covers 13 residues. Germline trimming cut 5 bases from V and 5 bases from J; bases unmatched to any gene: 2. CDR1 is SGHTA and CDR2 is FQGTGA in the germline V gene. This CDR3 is CASSPGLDNEQFF. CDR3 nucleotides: TGTGCCAGCAGCCCGGGACTAGACAATGAGCAGTTCTTC.